This T cell receptor beta chain was identified in a study of T cell clusters in autoimmune cytopenias. Whole-study results and caveats: The T cell clusters were defined only in silico, without experimental functional validation. Primary autoimmune cytopenia patients appeared to lack physiological T cell clusters present in healthy donors. TRB repertoire shifts in secondary cytopenia and chronic lymphocytic leukemia mostly reflected lymphoma, not autoimmunity.

Each sample's input was around 270 ng genomic DNA, about 38,000 genome equivalents. TRB rearrangements were amplified by touch-down multiplex PCR with mixed TRB-A/B primers. TCRdb reprocessed the multiplex PCR reads and keeps a single row for each CDR3 protein, giving no DNA. The sample has roughly 8,000 distinct CDR3 sequences; the top ten hold about 6%. Frequency places this clonotype as medium-sized. Antigen unknown. This TCR derives from a human donor with an autoimmune cytopenia or autoimmune hepatitis (not recorded which). Input material: peripheral blood.

CDR3: CASSSTGGRTEAFF. The chain combines TRBV6-5 with TRBJ1-1; TCRdb lists TRBD1, though no DNA is available to test this call. The CDR3 extends over 14 amino acids. Germline-derived CDR1 and CDR2 are MNHEY and SVGAGI.